The entry that follows covers one T cell receptor beta chain sequence. Its antigen is still unknown. The sample is drawn from a study of T cells after yellow fever vaccination. Turning to the study itself: Those fractions that held only low numbers of cells were prepared using the SMART-Seq v4 Ultra Low Input RNA kit.

This CDR3 has 14 amino acids. Trimming removed 1 base from V and 6 bases from J, with 10 bases in between. Per the germline V gene, CDR1 is SGHDT and CDR2 is YYEEEE. The study's findings and limits: Most clones from primary vaccination were detected again post-booster (approximately 96% CD4, 88% CD8). Repertoires sorted by FACS could include abundant clonotypes that are contaminants from the bulk population.

For TCR, cDNA came from 5'RACE template switching, which added a universal primer site and UMIs. TCRdb used MiXCR to reprocess the 5' RACE reads, holding one entry per CDR3 protein. This table holds roughly 520,000 distinct CDR3 sequences, about a fifth found once. This specimen was PBMCs, taken approximately 22 days after the first yellow fever vaccination. This clonotype was obtained from a man aged 18 to 30 who received the YFV17D yellow fever vaccine. The chain combines TRBV5-6 with TRBJ2-2; maybe TRBD2 (5 bases). In DNA form, the CDR3 reads TGTGCCAGCAGCTTGAGCGGTGGTCCCGGGGAGCTGTTTTTT. It is translated as CASSLSGGPGELFF.